The source of this T cell receptor beta chain is a study of Graves' ophthalmopathy and Graves' hyperthyroidism. The TCR beta CDR3 regions underwent amplification from RNA transcripts. An opening RT-PCR round employed HTBI primers and preceded a second-round multiplex PCR. TCRdb redid the calling of the multiplex PCR reads with MiXCR, one entry per CDR3 protein. The table includes 200,000 to 250,000 distinct CDR3 sequences, around 28% detected once. Serum thyroxine and TRAb, along with clinical symptoms, thyroid ultrasound and orbital computed tomography, were what diagnosis relied on. This clonotype was counted many times. The CDR3 extends over 15 amino acids. Germline-derived CDR1 and CDR2 are PRHDT and FYEKMQ (reference sequence). V shed 4 bases and J 5 bases; nucleotides not matched to a gene: 10.

This TCR derives from a man aged 50 or older with Graves' ophthalmopathy. The chain has TRBV13 and TRBJ1-2, with 7 bases matching TRBD1. Sequenced: peripheral blood. Written as DNA, the CDR3 is TGTGCCAGCAGCTCGAATGACAGGGAGTTATATGGCTACACCTTC. It translates to CASSSNDRELYGYTF.